Listed below are T cell receptor beta chains from one sample, sequenced in a study of blood T cell repertoires in COVID-19. Clones were read by immunoSEQ multiplex PCR, and TCRdb kept only the in-frame ones, dropping some. The sample records about 400,000 clones, about 86% being singletons. Material: peripheral blood. Every receptor here comes from a woman aged 55 to 70 with COVID-19, enrolled during active disease. Each CDR3 is given without its conserved first and last residue. Size values are once, few and many counts, or a class for expanded clones, and some rows have none.

abundance: .
j_gene: TRBJ2-5
v_gene: TRBV5-1
len: 12
CDR3aa: ASSLRTILETQY

abundance: .
j_gene: TRBJ1-4
v_gene: TRBV27
len: 13
CDR3aa: ASSPLKGAYEKLF

abundance: .
j_gene: TRBJ2-4
v_gene: TRBV9
len: 10
CDR3aa: ASSPNSNIQY

abundance: .
j_gene: TRBJ2-3
v_gene: TRBV7-6
len: 15
CDR3aa: ASSLAGGPFDTDTQY

abundance: .
j_gene: TRBJ1-2
v_gene: TRBV11-3
len: 10
CDR3aa: ASSSSAGGYT

abundance: few
j_gene: TRBJ2-5
v_gene: TRBV9
len: 17
CDR3aa: ASSRGGPLAGGPGETQY

abundance: .
j_gene: TRBJ1-2
v_gene: TRBV30
len: 12
CDR3aa: ACRTVDQYVGYT

abundance: .
j_gene: TRBJ2-3
v_gene: TRBV5-1
len: 14
CDR3aa: ASSFIRGKITDTQY

abundance: .
j_gene: TRBJ2-7
v_gene: TRBV7-6
len: 15
CDR3aa: ASSLERPGTGLYEQY

abundance: few
j_gene: TRBJ1-2
v_gene: TRBV4-1
len: 13
CDR3aa: ASSPTPVRRDGYT

abundance: once
j_gene: TRBJ1-1
v_gene: TRBV5-1
len: 11
CDR3aa: ASSSRGATEAF

abundance: once
j_gene: TRBJ2-5
v_gene: TRBV7-2
len: 15
CDR3aa: ASSPYLPGQVEETQY

abundance: .
j_gene: TRBJ1-5
v_gene: TRBV6-1
len: 11
CDR3aa: ASSEGTDQPQH

abundance: .
j_gene: TRBJ1-2
v_gene: TRBV5-1
len: 14
CDR3aa: ASSFGPGQGGHGYT

abundance: .
j_gene: TRBJ2-5
v_gene: TRBV10-1
len: 8
CDR3aa: ASRDYAAY

abundance: .
j_gene: TRBJ2-7
v_gene: TRBV27
len: 12
CDR3aa: ASSLETGGYEQY

abundance: .
j_gene: TRBJ2-3
v_gene: TRBV29-1
len: 9
CDR3aa: SVAGTGLTL

abundance: .
j_gene: TRBJ2-1
v_gene: TRBV7-6
len: 14
CDR3aa: ASSLGGTQYLIEQF

abundance: once
j_gene: TRBJ1-1
v_gene: TRBV7-3
len: 12
CDR3aa: ASSRVGTDTEAF

abundance: .
j_gene: TRBJ1-2
v_gene: TRBV2
len: 11
CDR3aa: ASGRGELDGYT

abundance: .
j_gene: TRBJ1-5
v_gene: TRBV18
len: 16
CDR3aa: ASSPVPGGPMGNQPQH

abundance: .
j_gene: TRBJ1-1
v_gene: TRBV10-2
len: 13
CDR3aa: ASSEPSRGNTEAF

abundance: .
j_gene: TRBJ2-3
v_gene: TRBV25-1
len: 12
CDR3aa: ASSGTLWEDTQY

abundance: .
j_gene: TRBJ1-1
v_gene: TRBV11-3
len: 13
CDR3aa: ASSFGSRRNTEAF

abundance: once
j_gene: TRBJ1-6
v_gene: TRBV13
len: 14
CDR3aa: ASSDGTALYNSPLH